One and the same sample provided the 13 T cell receptor beta chains below, sequenced in a study of blood T cells in healthy people across ages. A second PCR, run for roughly 6 to 11 cycles, used a sample-barcoded 5' primer plus a J-beta primer mix. A single record per CDR3 protein comes from TCRdb applying MiXCR to the 5' RACE reads. This repertoire shows under 1,100,000 distinct CDR3 sequences, around 27% found once; its top ten account for around 0.75%. These sequences were also reported in another study, on T cells of mothers and their children.

Sequencing was carried out using blood. Every receptor here comes from a girl aged 2-9 years in good health.

This clonotype has only a few counts. In DNA, the CDR3 is TGTGCCAGCAGTGAATATTCGGGAACTGGAAACACCATATATTTT. This codes for CASSEYSGTGNTIYF. V usage is TRBV25-1 and J usage is TRBJ1-3, with D hard to call. The V and J ends lost 0 bases and 2 bases respectively, with 8 bases between them. CDR1 is MGHDK and CDR2 is SYGVNS in the germline V gene. The CDR3 contains 15 residues.

This chain connects TRBV14 to TRBJ1-2; D is unclear. The ends were cut back, 2 bases at V and 7 bases at J, with 11 bases in the middle. Looked up from germline, CDR1 is SGHDN and CDR2 is FVKESK. This CDR3 is 13 amino acids long. CDR3 region: CASSQQKVGGYTF. CDR3 bases: TGTGCCAGCAGCCAACAAAAAGTCGGTGGCTACACCTTC.

This clonotype was observed a handful of times. This chain uses TRBV29-1 with TRBJ2-2; D ambiguous. The V gene lost 5 bases and the J gene lost 5 bases, with 15 bases spanning the gap. Germline assignment: CDR1 SQVTM and CDR2 ANQGSEA. This CDR3 is 14 amino acids long. CDR3 protein: CSVPGPRGTGELFF. The CDR3 nucleotides read TGCAGCGTTCCCGGGCCCAGAGGAACCGGGGAGCTGTTTTTT.

This clonotype was detected ten times or more. This sequence joins TRBV3-1 and TRBJ2-5; D unclear. Looked up from germline, CDR1 is LGHDT and CDR2 is YNNKEL (reference sequence). There are 15 residues in the CDR3. Deletions cut 0 bases from V and 5 bases from J, with 13 bases between. CDR3 loop: CASSQDRDTRETQYF. Here the CDR3 DNA reads TGTGCCAGCAGCCAAGATCGAGACACCAGGGAGACCCAGTACTTC.

J is TRBJ1-2 and V is TRBV4-3; possible D gene TRBD1, 6 bases. This CDR3 is built from 15 residues. Trimming took off 2 bases at V and 4 bases at J, with 14 bases between the two ends. Germline V gene data show CDR1 as LGHNA and CDR2 as YSLEER. The CDR3 nucleotides are TGCGCCAGCAGCCAAACCCGGACAGATATCTATGGCTACACCTTC. Translation: CASSQTRTDIYGYTF.

The V and J genes are TRBV20-1 and TRBJ2-2; 16 positions agree with TRBD2. CDR1 and CDR2 from the germline V gene are DFQATT and SNEGSKA (reference sequence). The CDR3 length is 18 residues. V was pared by 6 bases and J by 4 bases, with 11 bases of the junction left unmatched. The CDR3 here is CSAQPGLAGGQGTGELFF. CDR3 coding DNA: TGCAGTGCACAACCGGGACTAGCGGGAGGGCAAGGCACCGGGGAGCTGTTTTTT.

The chain is built from TRBV5-1 and TRBJ2-2; perhaps TRBD2 as D (5 bases). Germline CDR1 and CDR2: SGHRS and YFSETQ. The CDR3 sequence is 15 residues long. The V end lost 0 bases, the J end lost 3 bases, and 9 bases lay between the germline ends. The CDR3 loop is CASSLVDSDTGELFF. CDR3 sequence (DNA): TGCGCCAGCAGCTTGGTGGACTCTGACACCGGGGAGCTGTTTTTT.

The CDR3 reads CSVDEAKNPETQYF. CDR3 nucleotides: TGCAGCGTTGACGAAGCAAAAAATCCGGAGACCCAGTACTTC. The chain carries TRBV29-1 and TRBJ2-5; D not resolved. Trimming pared 3 bases from V and 5 bases from J, leaving 16 bases between. This CDR3 has 14 residues. The V gene's germline CDR1 is SQVTM and CDR2 ANQGSEA.

In this sample, this clonotype turned up a few times. The junction and the germline gene differ at one end; a read error may be behind it. The V and J genes are TRBV9 and TRBJ1-2; perhaps TRBD1 as D (6 bases). Germline lookup yields CDR1 SGDLS and CDR2 YYNGEE. This CDR3 has 15 residues. The CDR3 is CASSPSSGANYGHTF. The CDR3 region has the DNA TGTGCCAGCAGCCCCTCGTCAGGGGCTAACTATGGCCACACCTTC.

The V and J genes are TRBV6-5 and TRBJ2-5, with D possibly matching TRBD2 (6 bases). V lost 0 bases, J lost 0 bases, and 11 bases lay in between. The length of the CDR3 is 16 residues. The germline V gene has CDR1 MNHEY and CDR2 SVGAGI. The CDR3 protein is CASSYSDSSDQETQYF. CDR3 nucleotides: TGTGCCAGCAGTTACTCGGATTCTAGCGACCAAGAGACCCAGTACTTC.

The rearrangement uses TRBV2 and TRBJ1-1; tentative D call: TRBD1 (6 bases). With 6 bases removed from V and 4 bases from J, the gap between germline ends came to 15 bases. CDR1 and CDR2 from the germline V gene are SNHLY and FYNNEI. There are 14 residues in the CDR3. The CDR3 spells CASRDLGGGTEAFF. The CDR3 DNA reads as TGTGCCAGCAGGGACCTGGGGGGCGGCACTGAAGCTTTCTTT.

This clonotype was seen more than once but under ten times. The chain employs TRBV9 and TRBJ2-7, with TRBD1 as a possible D gene (5 bases). CDR1 SGDLS and CDR2 YYNGEE come from the germline V gene. There are 13 residues in the CDR3. Trimming removed 4 bases from V and 6 bases from J, with 14 bases in between. CDR3 residues: CASSLDMSSEQYF. CDR3 DNA sequence: TGTGCCAGCAGCCTGGACATGTCGAGCGAGCAGTACTTC.

CDR3 region: CASSPSGFPIQYF. The CDR3 bases are TGTGCCAGCAGCCCTTCAGGGTTCCCCATTCAGTACTTC. The V gene is TRBV5-4, the J gene TRBJ2-4, with D perhaps TRBD1 (5 bases). V shed 4 bases and J shed 9 bases, with 14 bases lying between them. Per germline, CDR1 SGHNT and CDR2 YYREEE (reference sequence). The CDR3 consists of 13 residues.